These 4 T cell receptor beta chains originate from one sample sequenced in a study of T cells in Graves' hyperthyroidism and ophthalmopathy. Amplification yielded TCR beta CDR3 regions, with RNA transcripts as the source. The study used the HTBI primer set for a first-round RT-PCR of the TCR CDR3. Each CDR3 protein is one row after TCRdb ran MiXCR on the multiplex PCR reads. Among about 250,000 distinct CDR3 sequences listed, approximately 21% were seen once. Source material: blood. Source of these receptors: a young man with Graves' ophthalmopathy.

The CDR3 DNA reads TGTGCCTGGAGCCCAATCGGTGGGCGGGCATTTCAGCCCCAGCATTTT. This encodes CAWSPIGGRAFQPQHF. The chain recombines TRBV30 with TRBJ1-5; unclear D gene. Trimming removed 3 bases from V and 6 bases from J, with 21 bases in between. Germline CDR1 GTSNPN, CDR2 SVGIG (reference sequence). The CDR3 is 16 residues long.

Details on this clonotype: No conserved phenylalanine or tryptophan ends this CDR3, so it is likely a read error. The chain has TRBV7-9 and TRBJ1-6; 7 positions agree with TRBD1. Germline lookup yields CDR1 SEHNR and CDR2 FQNEAQ (reference sequence). This CDR3 region has 15 residues. V lost 5 bases to trimming and J lost 6 bases; unmatched junction nucleotides: 7. For the CDR3, the DNA is TGTGCCAGCAGCCACGGGACAGTTGGTAATTCACCCCTCCACTTG. Its translation is CASSHGTVGNSPLHL.

The CDR3 loop is CASRRTSGSDEQYF. The CDR3 coding sequence is TGTGCCAGCAGGCGGACTAGCGGGAGCGACGAGCAGTACTTC. The chain links TRBV3-1 to TRBJ2-7; 13 nucleotides match TRBD2. Germline trimming cut 6 bases from V and 5 bases from J; bases unmatched to any gene: 4. This CDR3 contains 14 residues. The germline V gene encodes CDR1 LGHDT and CDR2 YNNKEL (reference sequence).

J is TRBJ2-1 and V is TRBV9; 7 bases fit TRBD2. This CDR3 contains 15 residues. Germline V lookup: CDR1 SGDLS, CDR2 YYNGEE. V shed 3 bases and J 8 bases; nucleotides not matched to a gene: 11. The CDR3 DNA reads TGTGCCAGCAGCGGCGGGAGCGGAAGTATCTATGAGCAGTTCTTC. Its protein is CASSGGSGSIYEQFF. The full variable domain, its missing parts supplied by reference TRBV9 and TRBJ2-1, is DSGVTQTPKHLITATGQRVTLRCSPRSGDLSVYWYQQSLDQGLQFLIQYYNGEERAKGNILERFSAQQFPDLHSELNLSSLELGDSALYFCASSGGSGSIYEQFFGPGTRLTVL.